This TCR beta chain emerged from a study of T cell therapy after organ transplantation. Study in general: CMV-specific T cells, median 1.92 x 10^8, were given as 2 to 6 intravenous infusions.

TCRdb keeps only in-frame clones here, not all; method: immunoSEQ multiplex PCR. The table lists approximately 20,000 clones, 65% to 85% of them singletons. Of note for this clone: As yet, its antigen is unknown.

The time point denotes: 4-8 weeks after completion of therapy. CDR3 length equals 14 residues. CDR1 is SGHRS, CDR2 YFSETQ, per germline. J lost 8 bases, V lost 4 bases, and 4 bases had no gene match. This chain uses TRBV5-1 with TRBJ2-1; TRBD2 matches at 12 bases. The source was CD8+ T cells from blood, collected after autologous CMV-specific T cell therapy. This TCR derives from a human patient who had received a solid organ transplant and had CMV disease. The T cells may partly be graft donor cells. CDR3 sequence (DNA): TGCGCCAGCAGCCTAGCGGGGGGGCCCGATGAGCAGTTCTTC. Protein product: CASSLAGGPDEQFF. Looking up the rest from reference TRBV5-1 and TRBJ2-1 gives the full variable domain: KAGVTQTPRYLIKTRGQQVTLSCSPISGHRSVSWYQQTPGQGLQFLFEYFSETQRNKGNFPGRFSGRQFSNSRSEMNVSTLELGDSALYLCASSLAGGPDEQFFGPGTRLTVL.